The rows below give T cell receptor beta chains drawn from one sample of a study of blood T cell repertoires in COVID-19. TCRdb's table, derived via immunoSEQ multiplex PCR, lists solely in-frame clones and lacks some. The table shows about 140,000 clones, with just under 85% occurring only once. The specimen sequenced was PBMCs or T cells enriched from blood (not recorded which). Receptors originate from a woman aged 35 to 49 who had recovered from COVID-19. Each CDR3 is given with its conserved first and last residue. D genes are given only for firm matches. Clone size appears in some rows only: once, few, many, or a class for an expanded clone.

CDR3 DNA	CDR3 protein	V gene	J gene	clone size	D gene
TGTGCCAGCAGCCAAGGGACAGGGATGGACGAGCAGTACTTC	CASSQGTGMDEQYF	TRBV14	TRBJ2-7	once	TRBD1
TGCGCCAGCAGCTTTGACAGGGGGCTGGGCACTGAAGCTTTCTTT	CASSFDRGLGTEAFF	TRBV5-1	TRBJ1-1	NA	TRBD1
TGTGCCAGCAGCCCGCGCGATGGGGCCAACGTCCTGACTTTC	CASSPRDGANVLTF	TRBV3-1/TRBV3-2	TRBJ2-6	NA	NA
TGTGCCAGCAGCTTAGATGGCTATGAGCAGTTCTTC	CASSLDGYEQFF	TRBV11-3	TRBJ2-1	NA	NA
TGCGCCAGCAGAAACCCGAGCCAGGGGGAAAAACTGTTTTTT	CASRNPSQGEKLFF	TRBV4-1	TRBJ1-4	NA	NA
TGTGCCAGCAGCACCCACGTGGGGGCCGACTACGAGCAGTACTTC	CASSTHVGADYEQYF	TRBV9	TRBJ2-7	NA	NA
TGTGCCAGCAGCCAAGAGTCGGGGGGCGGTGAGACCCAGTACTTC	CASSQESGGGETQYF	TRBV3-1/TRBV3-2	TRBJ2-5	once	NA
TGTGCCAGCAGCCCCAGCGGGGGGGCCGGCTACGAGCAGTACTTC	CASSPSGGAGYEQYF	TRBV7-9	TRBJ2-7	NA	TRBD2
TGTGCCAGCAGACCAGGGTCCCCTAGGGAGGCCTATGGCTACACCTTC	CASRPGSPREAYGYTF	TRBV9	TRBJ1-2	NA	NA
TGTGCCAGCAGCCTACCTGGCGGCTATGGCTACACCTTC	CASSLPGGYGYTF	TRBV9	TRBJ1-2	NA	NA
TGTGCCAGCAGTGGCGGGCAGGGGGCTGAAAAACTGTTTTTT	CASSGGQGAEKLFF	TRBV2	TRBJ1-4	NA	TRBD1
TGTGCCAGCTCAACCGGGACAGGGGACTACGAGCAGTACTTC	CASSTGTGDYEQYF	TRBV18	TRBJ2-7	few	TRBD1
TGTGCCAGCGGAAGAGGGACTGAAGCTTTCTTT	CASGRGTEAFF	TRBV6-5	TRBJ1-1	NA	NA
TGTGCCTGGATCAGGCAGAACAATGAGCAGTTCTTC	CAWIRQNNEQFF	TRBV30	TRBJ2-1	NA	NA
TGTGCCAGCAGCGTAGCGTTAGCGGGGACCTACAATGAGCAGTTCTTC	CASSVALAGTYNEQFF	TRBV9	TRBJ2-1	once	TRBD2
TGTGCCAGCTACAGGGGGGGGAAGACCCAGTACTTC	CASYRGGKTQYF	TRBV2	TRBJ2-5	NA	NA
TGTGCCAGCAGCAGTAACAGGGCCGGCTCTGGAAACACCATATATTTT	CASSSNRAGSGNTIYF	TRBV7-2	TRBJ1-3	NA	NA
TGTGCCAGCAGCCCACCGGGACTAAGGGTACATGAGCAGTTCTTC	CASSPPGLRVHEQFF	TRBV14	TRBJ2-1	NA	TRBD2
TGTGCCAGCAGTCCCGAAGCACCTAGGCAAGAGACCCAGTACTTC	CASSPEAPRQETQYF	TRBV2	TRBJ2-5	NA	NA
TGTGCCAGCAGCTCGACGGGACAGAGCCCCCTTCGGACTGAAGCTTTCTTT	CASSSTGQSPLRTEAFF	TRBV5-8	TRBJ1-1	NA	TRBD1
TGTGCCAGCAGACCAGGGGGTTCCAAAAACATTCAGTACTTC	CASRPGGSKNIQYF	TRBV27	TRBJ2-4	NA	TRBD1
TGTGCCAGCGGGACAGGGGATAACGAGCAGTACTTC	CASGTGDNEQYF	TRBV6-5	TRBJ2-7	NA	TRBD1
TGTGCCAGCAGCTTAGGACTAGCGGGGGGTAATGAGCAGTTCTTC	CASSLGLAGGNEQFF	TRBV13	TRBJ2-1	NA	TRBD2
TGTGCCAGCAGCCCACTAGCGGGAGCGGGGGAGACCCAGTACTTC	CASSPLAGAGETQYF	TRBV7-9	TRBJ2-5	few	TRBD2
TGTGCCAGCAGAAGGGACAGTTCGTTTGGCTACACCTTC	CASRRDSSFGYTF	TRBV2	TRBJ1-2	NA	TRBD1
TGTGCCAGCAGCGTAGGGAGGGACAGGGGAGACTATGGCTACACCTTC	CASSVGRDRGDYGYTF	TRBV9	TRBJ1-2	NA	TRBD1
TGTGCCAGCATGGGACTCAGAGAGGCAGATACGCAGTATTTT	CASMGLREADTQYF	TRBV6-5	TRBJ2-3	NA	NA
TGCGCCAGCACTCCGACTAGCGGGAGATTTAGCGAGCAGTTCTTC	CASTPTSGRFSEQFF	TRBV4-1	TRBJ2-1	NA	TRBD2
TGTGCCAGCAGTGCCCGACAAAGTCAGCCCCAGCATTTT	CASSARQSQPQHF	TRBV12-3/TRBV12-4	TRBJ1-5	NA	NA
TGTGCCAGCAGTTATGAACTTTCCTCCTACAATGAGCAGTTCTTC	CASSYELSSYNEQFF	TRBV6-5	TRBJ2-1	NA	NA
TGTGCCAGCAGCCGGGGCACTCCTAGCGGGGGGCAAGAGACCCAGTACTTC	CASSRGTPSGGQETQYF	TRBV3-1/TRBV3-2	TRBJ2-5	NA	TRBD2
TGTGCCAGCAGCTCGGCGGGGGTCCCAGCCAAAAACATTCAGTACTTC	CASSSAGVPAKNIQYF	TRBV7-9	TRBJ2-4	NA	TRBD2
TGTGCCAGCAGCCAGACAGGGGATGGGACTGAAGCTTTCTTT	CASSQTGDGTEAFF	TRBV3-1/TRBV3-2	TRBJ1-1	NA	TRBD1
TGTGCCAGCAGTGATCCTTCTAGTTCCACCAGGGGCGGTTTCTACAATGAGCAGTTCTTC	CASSDPSSSTRGGFYNEQFF	TRBV6-1	TRBJ2-1	once	NA
TGCGCCAGCAGCCTCAGTCGTCTAGCGGCCCCCTACGAGCAGTACTTC	CASSLSRLAAPYEQYF	TRBV4-1	TRBJ2-7	NA	TRBD2
TGTGCCAGCTCACCACCGGGACTCAGGAGCTCCTACGAGCAGTACTTC	CASSPPGLRSSYEQYF	TRBV18	TRBJ2-7	NA	NA
TGCGCCAGCAGTGAGTCGAGTCGGGTGGGCTACACCTTC	CASSESSRVGYTF	TRBV10-2	TRBJ1-2	NA	NA
TGTGCCACCAGCAGAGAGGGCAAAACCACTGAAGCTTTCTTT	CATSREGKTTEAFF	TRBV15	TRBJ1-1	few	NA
TGTGCCAGCAGCCAAGCCGCCCCCGGGACTAGCGGCGTTCCCTACGAGCAGTACTTC	CASSQAAPGTSGVPYEQYF	TRBV3-1/TRBV3-2	TRBJ2-7	NA	TRBD2
TGTGCCAGCAGTATAGCGGGGGGGCCACAAGAGACCCAGTACTTC	CASSIAGGPQETQYF	TRBV5-6	TRBJ2-5	once	TRBD2
TGTGCCAGCAGCTTACGTCCGGTGCGGGACCTCTACGAGCAGTACTTC	CASSLRPVRDLYEQYF	TRBV7-7	TRBJ2-7	NA	NA
TGTGCCAGCAGTTTAGGGACAGGTCGGTACGAGCAGTACTTC	CASSLGTGRYEQYF	TRBV27	TRBJ2-7	NA	TRBD1
TGTGCCAGCAGTCCGAGGGACAATTCCTACGAGCAGTACTTC	CASSPRDNSYEQYF	TRBV27	TRBJ2-7	NA	NA
TGTGCCAGCAGCTTAGGGCGGTATGTGAGACTCCAAGAGACCCAGTACTTC	CASSLGRYVRLQETQYF	TRBV11-2	TRBJ2-5	NA	NA
TGTGCCAGCAGCTCCGGGACAGTGACCAATCAGCCCCAGCATTTT	CASSSGTVTNQPQHF	TRBV6-5	TRBJ1-5	NA	TRBD1
TGTGCCAGCAGCCACCTACAGGGGGATGGGGGCTACACCTTC	CASSHLQGDGGYTF	TRBV3-1/TRBV3-2	TRBJ1-2	NA	TRBD1
TGTGCCAGCAGCCTGGGCCCGGCAGGGAACACCGGGGAGCTGTTTTTT	CASSLGPAGNTGELFF	TRBV5-8	TRBJ2-2	NA	NA
TGTGCCAGCAGCTTAGGGATCATTAGCGGGACTGAGCAGTTCTTC	CASSLGIISGTEQFF	TRBV7-8	TRBJ2-1	few	TRBD2
TGTGCCAGCAGCTCAAGGGGGGGGAGTCACCGCTACGAGCAGTACTTC	CASSSRGGSHRYEQYF	TRBV3-1/TRBV3-2	TRBJ2-7	NA	NA